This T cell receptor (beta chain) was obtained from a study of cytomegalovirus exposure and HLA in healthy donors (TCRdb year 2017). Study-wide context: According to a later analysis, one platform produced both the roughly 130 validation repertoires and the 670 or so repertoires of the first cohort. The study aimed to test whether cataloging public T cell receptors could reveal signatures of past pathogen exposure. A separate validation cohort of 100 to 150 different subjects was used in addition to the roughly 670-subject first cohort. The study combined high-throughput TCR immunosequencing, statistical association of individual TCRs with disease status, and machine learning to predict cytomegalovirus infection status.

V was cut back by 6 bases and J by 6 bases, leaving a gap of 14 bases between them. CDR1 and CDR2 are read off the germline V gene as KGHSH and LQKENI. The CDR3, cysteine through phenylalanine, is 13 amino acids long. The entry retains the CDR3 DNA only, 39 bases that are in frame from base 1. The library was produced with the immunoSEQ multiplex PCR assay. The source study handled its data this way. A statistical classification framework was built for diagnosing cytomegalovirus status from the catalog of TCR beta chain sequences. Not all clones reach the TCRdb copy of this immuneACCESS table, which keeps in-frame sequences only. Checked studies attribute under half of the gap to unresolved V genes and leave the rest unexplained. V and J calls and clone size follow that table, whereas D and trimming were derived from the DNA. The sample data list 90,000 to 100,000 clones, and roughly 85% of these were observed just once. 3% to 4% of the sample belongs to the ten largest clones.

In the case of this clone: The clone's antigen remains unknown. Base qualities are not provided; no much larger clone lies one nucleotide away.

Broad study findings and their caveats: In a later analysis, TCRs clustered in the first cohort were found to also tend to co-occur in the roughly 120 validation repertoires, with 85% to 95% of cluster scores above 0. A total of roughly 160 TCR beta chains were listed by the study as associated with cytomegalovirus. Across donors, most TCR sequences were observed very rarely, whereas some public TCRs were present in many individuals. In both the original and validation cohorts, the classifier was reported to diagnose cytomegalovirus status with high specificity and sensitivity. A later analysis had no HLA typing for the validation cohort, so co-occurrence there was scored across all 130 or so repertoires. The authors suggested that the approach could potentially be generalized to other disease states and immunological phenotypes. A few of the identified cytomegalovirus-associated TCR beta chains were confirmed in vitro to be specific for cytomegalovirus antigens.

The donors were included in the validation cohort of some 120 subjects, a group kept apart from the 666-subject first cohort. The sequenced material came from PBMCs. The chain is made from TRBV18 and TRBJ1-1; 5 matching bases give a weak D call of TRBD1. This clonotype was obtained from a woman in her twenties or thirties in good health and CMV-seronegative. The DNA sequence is TGTGCCAGCTCTTCAGGGTTATATTCTGAAGCTTTCTTT. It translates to CASSSGLYSEAFF.